These T cell receptor beta chains were read from a single sample in a study of blood T cell repertoires in COVID-19. TCRdb keeps only in-frame clones here, not all; method: immunoSEQ multiplex PCR. The sample records roughly 200,000 clones, 80% to 90% being singletons. The sample consisted of peripheral blood. The receptors were gathered from a woman of 80 years or more with COVID-19, enrolled during active disease. Each CDR3 is given without its conserved first and last residue. The order of the fields is J gene, V gene, CDR3 protein.

TRBJ2-3,TRBV4-1,ASSQDTREGWGADTQY
TRBJ2-3,TRBV19,ASRETGHTDTQY
TRBJ1-2,TRBV4-3,ASSQGSGSYGYT
TRBJ2-7,TRBV6-6,ASSRGTGAEQY
TRBJ1-1,TRBV10-3,AITPTGENTEAF
TRBJ2-3,TRBV4-2,ASSQVIGGTQY
TRBJ1-2,TRBV18,ASSPGQGTNGGYT
TRBJ2-3,TRBV11-2,ASSPRGSPGTDTQY
TRBJ2-7,TRBV5-1,ASSLTPGGGGSYEQY
TRBJ2-7,TRBV7-8,ASRATPGTSGRRRPYEQY
TRBJ2-7,TRBV19,ASSLIQGARTYEQY
TRBJ2-2,TRBV5-6,ASSLPGTGELF
TRBJ2-3,TRBV5-4,ASSFFSGGAADTQY
TRBJ1-6,TRBV4-1,ASSLGQGNRSPLH
TRBJ2-7,TRBV9,ASSVGTRSYEQY
TRBJ2-4,TRBV5-5,ASSLLQAVAKNIQY
TRBJ2-1,TRBV3-1/TRBV3-2,ASSQVSNEQF
TRBJ2-1,TRBV30,AWVTSGGRNEQF
TRBJ2-2,TRBV12-5,ASQPGGKNTGELF
TRBJ2-5,TRBV7-3,ASSFGNQETQY
TRBJ2-7,TRBV18,ASSQGGDSEQY
TRBJ2-7,TRBV5-6,ASSEGQGLDEY
TRBJ2-1,TRBV7-9,ASSTHRGEQF
TRBJ2-3,TRBV6-5,ASSPSGVRTDTQY
TRBJ1-2,TRBV14,ASSRTGQPYGYT
TRBJ2-7,TRBV7-2,ASSLLDSAYEQY
TRBJ2-1,TRBV19,ASSKRGNEQF
TRBJ1-2,TRBV5-1,ASSLWGLEIYGYT
TRBJ2-1,TRBV28,ASSDRGPYNEQF
TRBJ2-7,TRBV5-6,ASSSYRDRGDEQY